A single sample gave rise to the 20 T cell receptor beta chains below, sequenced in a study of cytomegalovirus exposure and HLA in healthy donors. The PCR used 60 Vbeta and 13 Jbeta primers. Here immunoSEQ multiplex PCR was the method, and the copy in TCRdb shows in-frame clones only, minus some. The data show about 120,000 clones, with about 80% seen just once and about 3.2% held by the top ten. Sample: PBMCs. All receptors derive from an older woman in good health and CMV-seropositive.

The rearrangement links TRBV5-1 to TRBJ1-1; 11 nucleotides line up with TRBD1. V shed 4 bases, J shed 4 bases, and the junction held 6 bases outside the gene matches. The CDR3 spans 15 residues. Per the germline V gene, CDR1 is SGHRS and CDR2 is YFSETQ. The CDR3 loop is CASSPTGTGGTEAFF. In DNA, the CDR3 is TGCGCCAGCAGCCCAACCGGGACAGGGGGCACTGAAGCTTTCTTT.

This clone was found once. CDR3 protein: CASSPGLTLTVTDTQYF. The CDR3 DNA reads as TGCGCCAGCAGCCCGGGACTAACCTTAACGGTGACAGATACGCAGTATTTT. This chain connects TRBV5-1 to TRBJ2-3; 7 bases map to TRBD2. The germline gives CDR1 SGHRS, CDR2 YFSETQ. This CDR3 region has 17 residues. Germline trimming cut 4 bases from V and 3 bases from J; bases unmatched to any gene: 14.

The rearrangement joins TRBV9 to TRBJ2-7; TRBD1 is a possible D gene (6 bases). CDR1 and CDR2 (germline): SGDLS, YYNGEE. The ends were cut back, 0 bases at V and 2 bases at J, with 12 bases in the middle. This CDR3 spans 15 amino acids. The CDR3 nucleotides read TGTGCCAGCAGCGTAGTTAGGACAGAGCCCTACGAGCAGTACTTC. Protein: CASSVVRTEPYEQYF.

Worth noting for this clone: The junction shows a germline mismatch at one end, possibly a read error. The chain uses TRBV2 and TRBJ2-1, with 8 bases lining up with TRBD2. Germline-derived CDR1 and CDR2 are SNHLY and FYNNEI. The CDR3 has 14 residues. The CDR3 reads CASALGLATGGGLF. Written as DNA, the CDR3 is TGTGCCAGCGCCCTTGGACTAGCTACGGGTGGGGGCCTCTTC.

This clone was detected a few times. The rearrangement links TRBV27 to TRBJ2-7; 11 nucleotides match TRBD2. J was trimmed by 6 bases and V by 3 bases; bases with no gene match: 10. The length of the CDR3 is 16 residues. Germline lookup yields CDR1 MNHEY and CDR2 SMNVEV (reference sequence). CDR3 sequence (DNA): TGTGCCAGCAGTTTCGGTGGGGGGACTAGCGGTCGCGAGCAGTACTTC. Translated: CASSFGGGTSGREQYF.

This chain's CDR3 is CASSPWARQNGYTF. The CDR3 nucleotides read TGTGCCAGTAGTCCCTGGGCCCGGCAAAATGGCTACACCTTC. This chain connects TRBV19 to TRBJ1-2; D call uncertain. Germline V gives CDR1 LNHDA, CDR2 SQIVND (reference sequence). V was cut by 5 bases and J by 6 bases, with 16 bases left in between. There are 14 residues in the CDR3.

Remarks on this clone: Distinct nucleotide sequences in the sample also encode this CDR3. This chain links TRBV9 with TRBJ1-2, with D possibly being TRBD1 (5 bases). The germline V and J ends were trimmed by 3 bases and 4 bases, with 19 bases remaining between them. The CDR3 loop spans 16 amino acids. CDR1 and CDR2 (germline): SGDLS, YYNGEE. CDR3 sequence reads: CASSGLSSGHSYGYTF. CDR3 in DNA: TGTGCCAGCAGCGGATTGTCCAGTGGACATAGCTATGGCTACACCTTC. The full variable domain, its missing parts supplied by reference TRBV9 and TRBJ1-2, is DSGVTQTPKHLITATGQRVTLRCSPRSGDLSVYWYQQSLDQGLQFLIQYYNGEERAKGNILERFSAQQFPDLHSELNLSSLELGDSALYFCASSGLSSGHSYGYTFGSGTRLTVV.

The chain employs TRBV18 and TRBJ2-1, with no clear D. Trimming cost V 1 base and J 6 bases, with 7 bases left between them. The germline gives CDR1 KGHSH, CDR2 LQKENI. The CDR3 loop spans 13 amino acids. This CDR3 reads CASSPLSGNEQFF. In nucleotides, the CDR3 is TGTGCCAGCTCACCACTATCCGGCAATGAGCAGTTCTTC.

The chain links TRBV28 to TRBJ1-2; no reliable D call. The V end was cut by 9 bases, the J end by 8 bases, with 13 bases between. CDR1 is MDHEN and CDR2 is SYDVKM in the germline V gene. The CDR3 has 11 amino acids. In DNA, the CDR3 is TGTGCCAGTCGGGAGGGAGGAGGCTACACCTTC. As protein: CASREGGGYTF.

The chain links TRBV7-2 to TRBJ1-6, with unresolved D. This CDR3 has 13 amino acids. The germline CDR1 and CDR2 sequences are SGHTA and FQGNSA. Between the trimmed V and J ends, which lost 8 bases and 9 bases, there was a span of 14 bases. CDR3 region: CASGEGLVSPLHF. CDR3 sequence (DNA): TGTGCCAGCGGGGAGGGTTTGGTTTCACCCCTCCACTTT.

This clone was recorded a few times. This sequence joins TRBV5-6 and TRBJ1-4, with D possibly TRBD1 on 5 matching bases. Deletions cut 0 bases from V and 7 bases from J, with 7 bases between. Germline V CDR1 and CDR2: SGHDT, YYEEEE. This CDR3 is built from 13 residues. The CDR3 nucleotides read TGTGCCAGCAGCTTGGGGGGGGGTGAAAAACTGTTTTTT. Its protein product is CASSLGGGEKLFF.

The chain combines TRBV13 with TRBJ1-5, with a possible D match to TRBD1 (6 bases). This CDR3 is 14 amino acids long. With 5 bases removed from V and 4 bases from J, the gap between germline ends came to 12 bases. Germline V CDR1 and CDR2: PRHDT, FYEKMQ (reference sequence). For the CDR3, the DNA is TGTGCCAGCAGCCAGGGGACGGAGAATCAGCCCCAGCATTTT. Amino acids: CASSQGTENQPQHF.

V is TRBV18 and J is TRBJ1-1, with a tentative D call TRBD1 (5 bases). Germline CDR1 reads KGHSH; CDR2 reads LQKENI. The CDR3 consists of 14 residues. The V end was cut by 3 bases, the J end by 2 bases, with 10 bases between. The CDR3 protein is CASSPMTENTEAFF. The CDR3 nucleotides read TGTGCCAGCTCACCTATGACAGAAAACACTGAAGCTTTCTTT.

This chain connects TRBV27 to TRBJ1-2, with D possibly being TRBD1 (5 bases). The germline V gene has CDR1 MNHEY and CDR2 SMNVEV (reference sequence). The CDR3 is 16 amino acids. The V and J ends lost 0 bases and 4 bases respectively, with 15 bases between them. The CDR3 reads CASSLSGPRPLYGYTF. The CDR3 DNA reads TGTGCCAGCAGTTTATCGGGGCCCCGCCCTCTCTATGGCTACACCTTC.

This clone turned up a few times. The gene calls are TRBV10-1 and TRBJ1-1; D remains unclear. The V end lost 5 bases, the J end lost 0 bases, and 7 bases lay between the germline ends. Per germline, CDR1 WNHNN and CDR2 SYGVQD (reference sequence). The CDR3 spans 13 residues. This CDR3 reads CASSLAMNTEAFF. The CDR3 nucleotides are TGCGCCAGCAGTTTAGCCATGAACACTGAAGCTTTCTTT.

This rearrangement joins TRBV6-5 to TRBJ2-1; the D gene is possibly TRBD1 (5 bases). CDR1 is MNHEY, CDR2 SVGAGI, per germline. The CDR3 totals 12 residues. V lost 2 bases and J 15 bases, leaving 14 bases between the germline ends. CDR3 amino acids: CASSYVTGPAFF. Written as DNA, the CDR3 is TGTGCCAGCAGTTACGTCACAGGCCCTGCGTTCTTC.

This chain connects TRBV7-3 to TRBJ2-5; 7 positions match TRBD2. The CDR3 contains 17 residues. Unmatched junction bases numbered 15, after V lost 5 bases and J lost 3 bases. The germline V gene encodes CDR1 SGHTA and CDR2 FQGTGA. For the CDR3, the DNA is TGTGCCAGCAGCCCACCCGGGACTAACTCAGCAAAAGAGACCCAGTACTTC. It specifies CASSPPGTNSAKETQYF.

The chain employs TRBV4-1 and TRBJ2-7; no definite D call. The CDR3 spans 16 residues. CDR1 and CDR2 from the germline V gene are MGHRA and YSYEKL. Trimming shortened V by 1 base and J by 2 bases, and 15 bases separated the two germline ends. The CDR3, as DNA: TGCGCCAGCAGCCAAGCGAAGCGATTACGGACCTACGAGCAGTACTTC. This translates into CASSQAKRLRTYEQYF.

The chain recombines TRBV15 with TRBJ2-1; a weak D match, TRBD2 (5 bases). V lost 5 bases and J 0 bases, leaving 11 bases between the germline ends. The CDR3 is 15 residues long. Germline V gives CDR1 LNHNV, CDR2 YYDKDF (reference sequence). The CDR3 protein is CATSQLGSSYNEQFF. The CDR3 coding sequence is TGTGCCACCAGCCAGCTAGGGAGCTCCTACAATGAGCAGTTCTTC.

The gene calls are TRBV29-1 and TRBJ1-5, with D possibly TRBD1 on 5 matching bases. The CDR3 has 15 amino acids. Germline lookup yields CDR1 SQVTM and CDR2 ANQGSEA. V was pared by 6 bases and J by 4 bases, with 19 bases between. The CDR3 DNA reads TGCAGCGTACAAGTGGAGGGTGGGGGAAATCAGCCCCAGCATTTT. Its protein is CSVQVEGGGNQPQHF.